This T cell receptor (beta chain) was profiled in a study of blood T cell repertoires in COVID-19. Study overall: The origin of the acute and convalescent COVID-19 samples was the United States, Italy and Spain. The analysed material was cDNA or gDNA that came from T cells, B-cell-depleted T cells, or PBMCs.

In the original workflow: Counts of nucleated cells, estimated from reference gene primer amplification, were obtained. Sequencing was performed with immunoSEQ multiplex PCR; in TCRdb, only in-frame clones are kept and a portion is missing. The D gene and trimming were derived from the DNA, and the V and J assignments and clone size from that table. The sample shows fewer than 130,000 clones, more than 65% of them seen only once. The trim removed 10 bases at V and 4 bases at J, leaving 8 bases unmatched. The CDR3 extends over 15 amino acids. Germline V CDR1 and CDR2: MNHEY, SVGAGI. This clone came up once.

Material: peripheral blood. V and J are TRBV6-5 and TRBJ2-2; 11 bases fit TRBD2. The origin of this receptor is a woman over 75 with acute or convalescent COVID-19. The CDR3 nucleotides read TGTGCCACTCAGACGGGGACTAGCGGCACCGGGGAGCTGTTTTTT. Translation gives CATQTGTSGTGELFF.